This T cell receptor (beta chain) was sequenced during a study of neoadjuvant nivolumab and ipilimumab in lung cancer. TCRdb keeps only in-frame clones here, not all; method: immunoSEQ multiplex PCR. The sample gives 4,500 or so clones, roughly 80% of which show up once; around 13% is in the top ten. The V gene's germline CDR1 is SGHTA and CDR2 FQGNSA. Trimming took 5 bases from V and 2 from J; bases not matched to a gene: 6. This CDR3 comprises 15 residues. This clone occurred a few times. The sequencing here drew on adjacent normal lung tissue, taken after neoadjuvant nivolumab, alone or with ipilimumab, at or shortly before surgery. This receptor was identified in an adult with non-small cell lung cancer. The genes are TRBV7-2 and TRBJ2-7, with 10 positions matching TRBD1. The CDR3 bases are TGTGCCAGCAGCCCATCCGGGACAGGGGCCTACGAGCAGTACTTC. It specifies CASSPSGTGAYEQYF.